This entry lists 15 T cell receptor beta chains sequenced from one sample in a study of blood T cell repertoires in COVID-19. Sequencing was performed with immunoSEQ multiplex PCR; in TCRdb, only in-frame clones are kept and a portion is missing. This sample has over 40,000 clones; about four fifths occur once, and the top ten carry approximately 2.5%. Sequencing was done on a sample of peripheral blood. Receptors were obtained from a woman aged 55-70 years with acute or convalescent COVID-19.

The chain joins TRBV5-5 to TRBJ2-5, with no clear D. V lost 1 base to trimming and J lost 5 bases, with 6 bases between them. The germline V gene has CDR1 SGHKS and CDR2 YYEKEE (reference sequence). CDR3 size: 12 residues. This CDR3 reads CASSLILETQYF. Written as DNA, the CDR3 is TGTGCCAGCAGCTTGATTCTGGAGACCCAGTACTTC.

The gene calls are TRBV6-5 and TRBJ1-2, with a tentative D call TRBD1 (6 bases). Germline CDR1 reads MNHEY; CDR2 reads SVGAGI. The V end lost 6 bases, the J end lost 2 bases, and 16 bases lay between the germline ends. This CDR3 has 15 residues. The chain's CDR3 is CASRIRQAENYGYTF. The CDR3 coding sequence is TGTGCCAGCAGAATCCGACAGGCCGAAAACTATGGCTACACCTTC.

The chain employs TRBV2 and TRBJ2-3; 16 positions match TRBD2. This CDR3 comprises 16 residues. CDR1 is SNHLY, CDR2 FYNNEI, per germline. V lost 6 bases, J lost 3 bases, and 3 bases stayed unmatched. The CDR3 DNA is TGTGCCAGCAGACCGGGACTAGCGGGAGGGACAGATACGCAGTATTTT. Protein: CASRPGLAGGTDTQYF.

The J gene is TRBJ2-5, the V gene TRBV11-2; TRBD1 aligns across 12 bases. The ends lost 3 bases at V and 1 base at J; junction bases unmatched: 3. This CDR3 is built from 16 residues. CDR1 SGHAT and CDR2 FQNNGV come from the germline V gene. CDR3 nucleotides: TGTGCCAGCAGCTTGGGACAGGGGGCCATCCAAGAGACCCAGTACTTC. Translated, it gives CASSLGQGAIQETQYF.

This clone occurred once. CDR3 residues: CASSLGLDSHSGSPLHF. CDR3 sequence (DNA): TGTGCCAGCAGCTTAGGTCTTGACAGCCACAGCGGGTCACCCCTCCACTTT. The chain links TRBV7-9 to TRBJ1-6; a weak D match, TRBD1 (5 bases). The CDR3 has 17 residues. Trimming pared 1 base from V and 10 bases from J, leaving 20 bases between. Per germline, CDR1 SEHNR and CDR2 FQNEAQ (reference sequence).

V gene TRBV11-2 combines with J gene TRBJ2-5; the D gene is possibly TRBD1 (6 bases). This CDR3 contains 15 residues. The germline gives CDR1 SGHAT, CDR2 FQNNGV. V gave up 5 bases and J gave up 4 bases, with 17 bases separating them. The CDR3 protein is CASSRTRGTTETQYF. The DNA for the CDR3 is TGTGCCAGCAGCCGAACCAGGGGTACTACAGAGACCCAGTACTTC.

This clone was found once. The chain carries TRBV15 and TRBJ1-6; no reliable D call. The CDR3 has 16 residues. Looked up from germline, CDR1 is LNHNV and CDR2 is YYDKDF (reference sequence). Trimming removed 0 bases from V and 5 bases from J, with 11 bases in between. For the CDR3, the DNA is TGTGCCACCAGCAGAGATATCACAGCTAATAATTCACCCCTCCACTTT. It specifies CATSRDITANNSPLHF.

This clone was counted a single time. The rearrangement links TRBV24-1 to TRBJ2-7; TRBD1 might be the D (6 bases). CDR1 KGHDR and CDR2 SFDVKD come from the germline V gene. CDR3 length: 15 residues. Trimming left V 4 bases short and J 2 bases short, with 14 bases between. CDR3 DNA: TGTGCCACCAGTGACACAGGGTCTAGGGCCTACGAGCAGTACTTC. This gives the protein CATSDTGSRAYEQYF.

This rearrangement joins TRBV5-8 to TRBJ2-1; TRBD1 matches 9 bases. With V trimmed by 5 bases and J by 2 bases, 5 bases remained unmatched. The CDR3 extends over 15 amino acids. Germline CDR1 reads SGHTS; CDR2 reads YDEGEE. Written as DNA, the CDR3 is TGTGCCAGCAGGGAGGACAGGGGAGCCTACAATGAGCAGTTCTTC. Translating gives CASREDRGAYNEQFF. Based on the CDR3 plus reference TRBV5-8 and TRBJ2-1, the full variable domain is EAGVTQSPTHLIKTRGQQATLRCSPISGHTSVYWYQQALGLGLQFLLWYDEGEERNRGNFPPRFSGRQFPNYSSELNVNALELEDSALYLCASREDRGAYNEQFFGPGTRLTVL.

The chain couples TRBV12-5 to TRBJ2-2; maybe TRBD1 (5 bases). The CDR3 totals 14 residues. The V gene lost 7 bases and the J gene lost 7 bases, with 16 bases spanning the gap. CDR1 LGHNT and CDR2 FRNRAP come from the germline V gene. The CDR3: CASAQIRVGGELFF. The CDR3 DNA is TGTGCTAGTGCCCAAATCAGGGTTGGCGGGGAGCTGTTTTTT.

This clone occurred once. The V and J genes are TRBV6-4 and TRBJ1-5; 8 bases map to TRBD1. Germline V CDR1 and CDR2: MRHNA, SNTAGT. The CDR3 spans 15 residues. V lost 6 bases, J lost 6 bases, and 10 bases stayed unmatched. CDR3 region: CASREGDRGFQPQHF. The CDR3 nucleotides are TGTGCCAGCAGGGAAGGAGACAGGGGATTTCAGCCCCAGCATTTT.

The chain is built from TRBV7-2 and TRBJ1-1, with 11 bases lining up with TRBD1. This CDR3 is built from 14 residues. In germline, CDR1 is SGHTA, CDR2 FQGNSA. V lost 3 bases and J lost 7; bases outside the gene matches: 4. The CDR3 region is CASSFGQGASEAFF. The DNA of the CDR3 is TGTGCCAGCAGCTTTGGACAGGGGGCAAGTGAAGCTTTCTTT.

This clone was detected a few times. V gene TRBV7-9 combines with J gene TRBJ2-7, with 7 bases matching TRBD2. The CDR3 contains 17 residues. Germline V lookup: CDR1 SEHNR, CDR2 FQNEAQ (reference sequence). J lost 0 bases, V lost 5 bases, and 13 bases had no gene match. The CDR3 here is CASSPFGDLAASYEQYF. The CDR3 DNA reads as TGTGCCAGCAGCCCCTTTGGCGACCTAGCGGCCTCCTACGAGCAGTACTTC.

Here the CDR3 reads CASQSGVETQYF. In nucleotides, the CDR3 is TGTGCCAGTCAAAGCGGGGTGGAGACCCAGTACTTC. The rearrangement uses TRBV18 and TRBJ2-5; 7 bases line up with TRBD2. J gave up 5 bases and V 9 bases, and 6 bases lay outside the gene matches. This CDR3 has 12 amino acids. Germline V gene lookup returns CDR1 KGHSH and CDR2 LQKENI.

This clone showed up just a few times. The chain links TRBV15 to TRBJ1-5; 9 nucleotides line up with TRBD1. The CDR3 runs 16 residues. The germline V gene encodes CDR1 LNHNV and CDR2 YYDKDF (reference sequence). V was clipped by 3 bases and J by 1 base; unmatched bases: 4. Here the CDR3 reads CATSSLGQGSNQPQHF. The DNA of the CDR3 is TGTGCCACCAGCAGTTTGGGACAGGGAAGCAATCAGCCCCAGCATTTT.